Listed here is a single T cell receptor beta chain. Per the original methods: It was from reference gene primer amplification that nucleated cell counts were estimated. Clones were read by immunoSEQ multiplex PCR, and TCRdb kept only the in-frame ones, dropping some. D and trimming were read from the DNA, whereas the V and J calls and clone size are those reported in that table. The sample lists about 170,000 clones, about 86% occurring once. The germline V gene has CDR1 SGHRS and CDR2 YFSETQ. CDR3 size: 14 residues. V was trimmed by 1 base and J by 6 bases, leaving 13 bases between them. This sample was included in a study of blood T cell repertoires in COVID-19. In the study overall: There were acute and convalescent COVID-19 samples, and they came from the United States, Italy and Spain. Sources were T cells, B-cell-depleted T cells, or PBMCs; the material itself was cDNA or gDNA.

This TCR was recovered from a woman of 80 years or more in a cohort sampled during active or convalescent COVID-19. Sample: peripheral blood. This chain joins TRBV5-1 and TRBJ1-2, with D perhaps TRBD1 (6 bases). CDR3 in DNA: TGCGCCAGCAGCTTGTGGCAGGGGATAGATGGCTACACCTTC. Translation: CASSLWQGIDGYTF. Full variable domain (remainder filled in from reference TRBV5-1 and TRBJ1-2): KAGVTQTPRYLIKTRGQQVTLSCSPISGHRSVSWYQQTPGQGLQFLFEYFSETQRNKGNFPGRFSGRQFSNSRSEMNVSTLELGDSALYLCASSLWQGIDGYTFGSGTRLTVV.